One and the same sample provided the 18 T cell receptor beta chains below, sequenced in a study of cytomegalovirus exposure and HLA in healthy donors. PCR used 60 Vbeta primers and 13 Jbeta primers. Produced via immunoSEQ multiplex PCR; TCRdb's table is partial and in-frame only. The top ten clones hold less than 3.5% of a sample with 140,000 to 150,000 clones, 75% to 90% of them seen once. Sequenced sample: PBMCs. These receptors originate from a woman in her 30s in good health and CMV-seronegative.

This sequence joins TRBV6-5 and TRBJ1-1; perhaps TRBD1 as D (6 bases). The CDR3 is 13 residues long. V lost 8 bases and J 6 bases, leaving 16 bases between the germline ends. Germline lookup yields CDR1 MNHEY and CDR2 SVGAGI. CDR3 sequence (DNA): TGTGCCAGCTTCGGGGCCCCAGGGGCTGAAGCTTTCTTT. Translating gives CASFGAPGAEAFF.

The V call is TRBV7-2, the J call TRBJ1-1; D is perhaps TRBD1 (6 bases). This CDR3 contains 13 residues. The germline V gene encodes CDR1 SGHTA and CDR2 FQGNSA. Trimming stripped 1 base from V and 11 bases from J, with 14 bases between. The CDR3 region is CASSLDRGAVAFF. In DNA form, the CDR3 reads TGTGCCAGCAGCTTAGATCGGGGGGCGGTGGCTTTCTTT. Drawing the rest from reference TRBV7-2 and TRBJ1-1, the complete variable domain is GAGVSQSPSNKVTEKGKDVELRCDPISGHTALYWYRQSLGQGLEFLIYFQGNSAPDKSGLPSDRFSAERTGGSVSTLTIQRTQQEDSAVYLCASSLDRGAVAFFGQGTRLTVV.

This chain uses TRBV5-1 with TRBJ2-5, with D possibly TRBD2 on 6 matching bases. Germline V gene sequence: CDR1 SGHRS, CDR2 YFSETQ. This CDR3 is 15 amino acids long. The ends were cut back, 7 bases at V and 4 bases at J, with 20 bases in the middle. The chain's CDR3 is CASAMREGWGETQYF. CDR3 bases: TGCGCCAGCGCCATGCGGGAAGGATGGGGAGAGACCCAGTACTTC.

This clone was counted only a few times. V and J are TRBV6-1 and TRBJ1-6, with D possibly TRBD1 on 6 matching bases. The CDR3 spans 14 residues. V was shortened by 3 bases and J by 7 bases, with 10 bases between the two germline ends. Germline V gives CDR1 MNHNS, CDR2 SASEGT. The chain's CDR3 is CASSEAGENSPLHF. CDR3 in DNA: TGTGCCAGCAGTGAGGCAGGGGAGAATTCACCCCTCCACTTT.

The rearrangement joins TRBV5-1 to TRBJ2-7, with 8 positions matching TRBD1. V was clipped by 4 bases and J by 1 base; unmatched bases: 4. CDR1 and CDR2 (germline): SGHRS, YFSETQ. The CDR3 is made up of 14 amino acids. Here the CDR3 reads CASSTWTGSYEQYF. The CDR3 DNA follows: TGCGCCAGCAGCACCTGGACAGGGTCCTACGAGCAGTACTTC. Filled out from reference TRBV5-1 and TRBJ2-7, the complete variable domain reads KAGVTQTPRYLIKTRGQQVTLSCSPISGHRSVSWYQQTPGQGLQFLFEYFSETQRNKGNFPGRFSGRQFSNSRSEMNVSTLELGDSALYLCASSTWTGSYEQYFGPGTRLTVT.

The chain carries TRBV9 and TRBJ2-3, with D possibly TRBD2 on 5 matching bases. The germline gives CDR1 SGDLS, CDR2 YYNGEE. This CDR3 contains 15 residues. With 3 bases removed from V and 3 bases from J, the gap between germline ends came to 14 bases. The CDR3 region is CASSGSGSRTDTQYF. CDR3 DNA sequence: TGTGCCAGCAGCGGGAGCGGTTCCCGAACAGATACGCAGTATTTT.

V usage is TRBV9 and J usage is TRBJ2-1; D call uncertain. Trimming stripped 2 bases from V and 5 bases from J, with 2 bases between. CDR1 is SGDLS, CDR2 YYNGEE, per germline. The CDR3 consists of 11 residues. The chain's CDR3 is CASSVNNEQFF. The CDR3 coding sequence is TGTGCCAGCAGCGTCAACAATGAGCAGTTCTTC.

Concerning this clone itself: Distinct nucleotide sequences in the sample also encode this CDR3. The chain is built from TRBV2 and TRBJ1-1, with D uncertain. The V end was cut by 11 bases, the J end by 1 base, with 14 bases between. The germline gives CDR1 SNHLY, CDR2 FYNNEI. The CDR3 is 13 amino acids. This chain's CDR3 is CASGRETNTEAFF. The CDR3 DNA reads TGTGCCTCCGGGAGGGAAACGAACACTGAAGCTTTCTTT.

This chain connects TRBV11-2 to TRBJ2-7, with 8 bases identical to TRBD1. Germline V CDR1 and CDR2: SGHAT, FQNNGV. CDR3 size: 13 residues. V dropped 5 bases and J dropped 5; count of bases not matched to a gene: 5. CDR3 sequence reads: CASSQDRENEQYF. The CDR3 DNA reads TGTGCCAGCAGCCAGGACAGGGAGAACGAGCAGTACTTC.

This chain links TRBV28 with TRBJ2-5, with 11 positions matching TRBD2. CDR3 length equals 16 residues. The V segment lost 6 bases and the J segment 3 bases; nucleotides outside the gene matches: 9. CDR1 and CDR2 (germline): MDHEN, SYDVKM. CDR3 DNA: TGTGCCAGCAGCCGGCGGGGGGGACTAGCGGAAGAGACCCAGTACTTC. Its protein product is CASSRRGGLAEETQYF.

This clone has just one count. Written as DNA, the CDR3 is TGTGCCAGCCGAGGCCGGGACAGGGGGCGTAGGGATGGCTACACCTTC. It translates to CASRGRDRGRRDGYTF. The chain is built from TRBV2 and TRBJ1-2; 12 positions agree with TRBD1. The J segment lost 6 bases and the V segment lost 8 bases, leaving 13 bases of the junction unmatched. The CDR3 has 16 amino acids. Germline V lookup: CDR1 SNHLY, CDR2 FYNNEI.

The chain carries TRBV28 and TRBJ2-7; D is uncertain. V lost 3 bases and J lost 3, with 12 bases in between. This CDR3 has 14 residues. CDR1 is MDHEN and CDR2 is SYDVKM in the germline V gene. In DNA, the CDR3 is TGTGCCAGCAGTTTCCGCGGTCCGAACTACGAGCAGTACTTC. It yields the protein CASSFRGPNYEQYF.

The gene calls are TRBV5-1 and TRBJ1-2, with TRBD1 identical over 7 bases. V trimming: 1 base; J trimming: 5 bases; junction bases outside the gene matches: 14. CDR1 is SGHRS, CDR2 YFSETQ, per germline. The CDR3 loop spans 17 amino acids. The CDR3 loop is CASSLSTTGAGSYGYTF. CDR3 DNA: TGCGCCAGCAGCTTGTCGACCACAGGGGCCGGATCGTATGGCTACACCTTC.

The rearrangement links TRBV27 to TRBJ2-7, with D tentatively TRBD1 (5 bases). Trimming shortened V by 2 bases and J by 5 bases, and 16 bases separated the two germline ends. Germline V gene sequence: CDR1 MNHEY, CDR2 SMNVEV (reference sequence). The CDR3 sequence is 15 residues long. CDR3 residues: CASSLGAGLSHEQYF. The CDR3 DNA reads TGTGCCAGCAGTTTAGGGGCAGGGCTTTCCCACGAGCAGTACTTC.

The rearrangement links TRBV13 to TRBJ2-4, with 9 positions matching TRBD1. V lost 5 bases and J lost 5; bases outside the gene matches: 7. Looked up from germline, CDR1 is PRHDT and CDR2 is FYEKMQ (reference sequence). This CDR3 comprises 15 residues. The CDR3 reads CASSNRGRVENIQYF. The CDR3 bases are TGTGCCAGCAGCAACAGGGGGCGCGTGGAAAACATTCAGTACTTC.

The rearrangement uses TRBV5-1 and TRBJ1-6; TRBD1 is a possible D gene (5 bases). Germline values: CDR1 SGHRS, CDR2 YFSETQ. V lost 0 bases, J lost 9 bases, and 19 bases lay in between. The CDR3 extends over 17 amino acids. The CDR3 loop is CASSLEYGLGVASPLHF. CDR3 in DNA: TGCGCCAGCAGCTTGGAATATGGGTTAGGGGTTGCTTCACCCCTCCACTTT.

This chain connects TRBV4-1 to TRBJ1-5; D gene uncertain. The CDR3 has 17 amino acids. The V end was cut by 0 bases, the J end by 3 bases, with 15 bases between. Germline CDR1 is MGHRA and CDR2 is YSYEKL. As DNA, the CDR3 is TGCGCCAGCAGCCAAGATAGGAGTCGAGGAAACAATCAGCCCCAGCATTTT. Translating it yields CASSQDRSRGNNQPQHF.

The J gene is TRBJ2-1, the V gene TRBV19; D not resolved. Trimming removed 1 base at V and 14 bases at J, with 12 bases between. CDR1 is LNHDA, CDR2 SQIVND, per germline (reference sequence). This CDR3 has 12 amino acids. As DNA, the CDR3 is TGTGCCAGTAGTATAGGTCACCCCGCGAAGTTCTTC. Translating gives CASSIGHPAKFF. The full variable domain, completed using reference TRBV19 and TRBJ2-1, is DGGITQSPKYLFRKEGQNVTLSCEQNLNHDAMYWYRQDPGQGLRLIYYSQIVNDFQKGDIAEGYSVSREKKESFPLTVTSAQKNPTAFYLCASSIGHPAKFFGPGTRLTVL.